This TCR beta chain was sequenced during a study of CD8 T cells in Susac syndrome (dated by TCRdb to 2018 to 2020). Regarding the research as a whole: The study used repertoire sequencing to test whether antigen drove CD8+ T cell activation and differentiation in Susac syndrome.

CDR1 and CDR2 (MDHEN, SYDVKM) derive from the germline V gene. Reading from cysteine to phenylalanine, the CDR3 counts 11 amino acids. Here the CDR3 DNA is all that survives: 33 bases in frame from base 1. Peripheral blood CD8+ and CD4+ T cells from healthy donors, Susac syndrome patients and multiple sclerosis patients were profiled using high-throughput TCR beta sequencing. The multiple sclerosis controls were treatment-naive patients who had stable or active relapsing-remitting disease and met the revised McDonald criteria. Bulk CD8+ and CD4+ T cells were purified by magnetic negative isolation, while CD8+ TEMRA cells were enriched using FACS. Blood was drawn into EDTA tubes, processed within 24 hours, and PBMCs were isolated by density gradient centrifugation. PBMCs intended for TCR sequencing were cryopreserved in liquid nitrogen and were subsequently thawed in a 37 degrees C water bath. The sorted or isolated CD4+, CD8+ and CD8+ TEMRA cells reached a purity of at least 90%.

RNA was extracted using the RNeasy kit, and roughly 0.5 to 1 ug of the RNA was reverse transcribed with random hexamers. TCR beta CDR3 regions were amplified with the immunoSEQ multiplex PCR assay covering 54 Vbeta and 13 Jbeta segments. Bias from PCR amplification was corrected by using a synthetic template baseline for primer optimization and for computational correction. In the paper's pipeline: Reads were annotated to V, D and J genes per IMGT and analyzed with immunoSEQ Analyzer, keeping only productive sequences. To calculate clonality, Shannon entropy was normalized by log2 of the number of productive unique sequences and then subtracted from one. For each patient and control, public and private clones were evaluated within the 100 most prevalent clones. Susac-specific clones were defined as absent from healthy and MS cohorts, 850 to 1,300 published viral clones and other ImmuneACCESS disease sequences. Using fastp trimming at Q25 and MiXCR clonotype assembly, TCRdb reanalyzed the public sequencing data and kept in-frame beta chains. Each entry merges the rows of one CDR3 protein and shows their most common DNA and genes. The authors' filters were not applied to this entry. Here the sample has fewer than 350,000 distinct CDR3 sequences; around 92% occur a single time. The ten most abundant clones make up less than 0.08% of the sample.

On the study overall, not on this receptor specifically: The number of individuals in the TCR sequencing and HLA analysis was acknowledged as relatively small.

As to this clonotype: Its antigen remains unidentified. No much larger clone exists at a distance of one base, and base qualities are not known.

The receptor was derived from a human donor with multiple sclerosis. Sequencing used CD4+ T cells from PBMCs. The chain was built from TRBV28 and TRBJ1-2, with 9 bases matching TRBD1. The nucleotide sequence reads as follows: TGTGCGGGACAGGGAGCGTGGGGCTACACCTTC. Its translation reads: CAGQGAWGYTF.